Included here is one T cell receptor beta chain sequence, with context. Its antigen is unidentified. This specimen comes from a study of T cells expressing NK-cell markers. TCRdb re-called the 5' RACE reads and catalogs CDR3 proteins one per entry, DNA excluded. The sample data list 350,000 to 400,000 distinct CDR3 sequences. The study, taken as a whole, reports: A handful of donors showed these clonotypes also leading the CD3+CD56-NKG2C+ fraction.

This CDR3 has 12 amino acids. Germline CDR1 and CDR2: SGHDT and YYEEEE. The sequence came from a woman aged 45-65 years in good health. The chain links TRBV5-6 to TRBJ2-7. Sequencing was carried out using blood T cells: a sorted CD56 or NKG2C T cell subset, CD4+ or CD8+ T cells, or bulk PBMC T cells (not recorded which). The CDR3: CASSPTTHEQYF.